This T cell receptor beta chain derives from a study of CD8 T cells in ankylosing spondylitis. In regard to this clonotype: The antigen is undetermined.

From the 5' RACE reads, TCRdb called clonotypes with MiXCR, one entry per CDR3 protein. Of roughly 230,000 distinct CDR3 sequences listed, 18% were seen once; the top ten hold around 30%. General study findings and limits: Apparently characteristic of ankylosing spondylitis blood was a TCR beta motif (roughly eight highly homologous variants). The authors reported significant enrichment of disease-linked clones in matched ankylosing spondylitis synovial fluid.

This clonotype originated in a male donor with ankylosing spondylitis or in good health (not recorded which). Input material: blood, either unsorted or a sorted T cell fraction (not recorded which).

DNA of the CDR3: TGTGCCAGCAAGGTGTACGGGTACCAAGAGACCCAGTACTTC. Protein sequence: CASKVYGYQETQYF. The chain couples TRBV27 to TRBJ2-5; D unclear. V was cut by 7 bases and J by 0 bases, with 12 bases left in between. Germline-derived CDR1 and CDR2 are MNHEY and SMNVEV (reference sequence). This CDR3 has 14 residues.